This record covers a single TCR beta chain. Based on its abundance in the sample, this clonotype is medium-sized (0.01 to 0.1%). Its antigen is not yet known. Per-base quality was not reported, and no clone a single base away is much larger than it. The study was a case-control design nested within a healthcare worker cohort in London, UK, with weekly nasopharyngeal swab PCR tests and blood sampling. Healthcare workers were recruited during the week of the UK lockdown, between 23 and 31 March 2020, and followed weekly for up to roughly 15 weeks. A distance of 11 bases separates the germline ends of V and J, which lose 2 bases and 0 bases respectively. The CDR3 measures 16 amino acids from cysteine to phenylalanine. Just the 48-base CDR3 DNA is kept, in frame starting at base 1. Based on the germline V gene, the CDR1 and CDR2 sequences are SNHLY and FYNNEI. The library was obtained by 5' RACE. The sample was run on a NextSeq 500. The TCR library protocol attached unique molecular identifiers to individual cDNA molecules to correct for sequencing error and PCR bias. Both TCR alpha and beta chains were sequenced, and tight co-correlation was observed between alpha and beta sequence abundances in each sample. The authors' analysis ran thus. Decombinator V4 was used to annotate TCR sequences for V gene, J gene and CDR3. Expanded TCRs were defined as changing significantly between any two time points under a Poisson model with p below 0.0001. TCR abundances were normalised to the total number of TCRs sequenced per sample and expressed as counts per million. TRAV1-2 paired with TRAJ12, TRAJ20 or TRAJ33 defined MAIT TCRs, while TRAV10 paired with TRAJ18 defined iNKT TCRs. A search of VDJdb, accessed on 1 November 2021, was run for TCRs annotated to CMV, EBV and SARS-CoV-2, with TCRs annotated for multiple antigens excluded. The public reads were reprocessed in TCRdb via fastp at Q25 and MiXCR, keeping in-frame beta chains. Every distinct CDR3 protein forms one entry, paired with its most common genes and DNA. V and J calls and clone size were set by TCRdb, not the authors. Within this sample are about 76,000 distinct CDR3 sequences, with about 11% of them counted one time only. The ten largest clones represent about 4.5% of the sample.

This sample is drawn from a study of early T cells in non-severe SARS-CoV-2 infection (dated by TCRdb to the early 2020s). Regarding the study in general: TCR sequencing used bulk RNA from unsorted whole blood, so alpha and beta chains could not be paired. What the authors observed across the whole study: VDJdb matching was skewed toward anti-spike CD8 responses and likely underestimated virus-specific expansions by missing private and CD4 specificities.

The sequenced material came from whole blood. Here the chain combines TRBV2 and TRBJ1-5; no confident D gene assignment can be made. The receptor was isolated from an adult who was a healthcare worker with PCR-confirmed SARS-CoV-2 infection or an uninfected control (not recorded which). The DNA sequence reads TGTGCCAGCAGTGAACTTGGCGGGAATAGCAATCAGCCCCAGCATTTT. It specifies CASSELGGNSNQPQHF.